The clone carrying this T cell receptor beta chain was observed a single time. Its target is unknown. The sample belongs to a study of T cells in pancreatic ductal adenocarcinoma. General study points: Tumor-versus-blood clonality comparisons may be biased toward lower tumor diversity. Unique clonotypes were approximately 8-fold more numerous in blood than in tumor. The resected pancreatic cancer cohort was biased toward the minority with early-stage disease.

Selected pancreatic ductal adenocarcinoma patients had undergone surgery without neoadjuvant therapy. Repertoires were generated with immunoSEQ multiplex PCR, while TCRdb's copy carries only in-frame clones and drops some. The sample has over 85,000 clones; around 96% are singletons. The sample comprised PBMCs. This TCR derives from a human donor with pancreatic ductal adenocarcinoma.

CDR3 DNA sequence: TGTGCCAGCACTTGGGGCCAGGCGGCCTTGGAGCAGTACTTC. Encoded protein: CASTWGQAALEQYF. The V call is TRBV28, the J call TRBJ2-7; possible D gene TRBD1, 5 bases. The V gene's germline CDR1 is MDHEN and CDR2 SYDVKM. V lost 7 bases to trimming and J lost 7 bases, with 20 bases between them. This CDR3 contains 14 residues.